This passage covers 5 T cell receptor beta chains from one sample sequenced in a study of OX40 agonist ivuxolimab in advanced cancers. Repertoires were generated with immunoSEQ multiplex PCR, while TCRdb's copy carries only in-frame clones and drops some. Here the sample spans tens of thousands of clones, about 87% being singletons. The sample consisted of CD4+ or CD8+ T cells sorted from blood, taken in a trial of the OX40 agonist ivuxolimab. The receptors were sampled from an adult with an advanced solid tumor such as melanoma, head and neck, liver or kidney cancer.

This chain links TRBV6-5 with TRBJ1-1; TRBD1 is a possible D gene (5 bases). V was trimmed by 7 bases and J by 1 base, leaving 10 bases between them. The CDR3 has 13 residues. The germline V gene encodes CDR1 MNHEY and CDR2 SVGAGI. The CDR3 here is CASTQRGNTEAFF. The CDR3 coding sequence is TGTGCCAGCACTCAAAGGGGGAACACTGAAGCTTTCTTT.

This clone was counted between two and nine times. CDR3: CASRQGGSQETQYF. The CDR3, as DNA: TGCGCCAGCCGCCAGGGAGGGAGCCAAGAGACCCAGTACTTC. The genes are TRBV10-2 and TRBJ2-5; TRBD2 matches at 7 bases. The CDR3 length is 14 residues. J gave up 1 base and V 8 bases, and 7 bases lay outside the gene matches. The V gene's germline CDR1 is WSHSY and CDR2 SAAADI.

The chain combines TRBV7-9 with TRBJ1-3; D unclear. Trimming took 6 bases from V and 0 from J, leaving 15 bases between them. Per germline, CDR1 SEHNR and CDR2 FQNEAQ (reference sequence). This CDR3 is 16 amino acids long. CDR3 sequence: CASSLSTVRSGNTIYF. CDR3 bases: TGTGCCAGCAGTCTAAGTACGGTCCGCTCTGGAAACACCATATATTTT.

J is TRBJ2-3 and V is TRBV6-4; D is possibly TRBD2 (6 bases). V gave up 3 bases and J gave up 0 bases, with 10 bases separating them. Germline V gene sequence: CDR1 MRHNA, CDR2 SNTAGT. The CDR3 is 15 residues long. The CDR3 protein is CASSESSGSTDTQYF. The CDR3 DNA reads TGTGCCAGCAGTGAATCGAGCGGGAGCACAGATACGCAGTATTTT.

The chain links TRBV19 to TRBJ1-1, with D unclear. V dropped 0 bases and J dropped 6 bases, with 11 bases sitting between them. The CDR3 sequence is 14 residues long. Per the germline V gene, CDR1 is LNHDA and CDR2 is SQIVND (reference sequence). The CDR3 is CASSIERRMSEAFF. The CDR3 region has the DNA TGTGCCAGTAGTATAGAACGGAGGATGTCTGAAGCTTTCTTT.